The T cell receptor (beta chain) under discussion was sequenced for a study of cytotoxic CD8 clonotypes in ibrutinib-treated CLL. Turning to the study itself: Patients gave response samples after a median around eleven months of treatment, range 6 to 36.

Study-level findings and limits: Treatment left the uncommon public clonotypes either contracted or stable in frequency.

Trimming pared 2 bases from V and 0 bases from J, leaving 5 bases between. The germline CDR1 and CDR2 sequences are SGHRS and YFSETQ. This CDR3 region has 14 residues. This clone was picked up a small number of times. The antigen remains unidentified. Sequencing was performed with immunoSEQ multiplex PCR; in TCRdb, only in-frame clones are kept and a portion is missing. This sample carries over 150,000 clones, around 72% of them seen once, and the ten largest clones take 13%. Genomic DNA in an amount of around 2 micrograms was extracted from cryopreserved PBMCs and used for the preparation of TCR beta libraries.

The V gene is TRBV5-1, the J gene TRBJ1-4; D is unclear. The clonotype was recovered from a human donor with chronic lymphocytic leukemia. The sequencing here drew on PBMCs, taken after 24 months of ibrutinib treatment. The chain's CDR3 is CASSFEATNEKLFF. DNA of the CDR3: TGCGCCAGCAGCTTTGAAGCAACTAATGAAAAACTGTTTTTT. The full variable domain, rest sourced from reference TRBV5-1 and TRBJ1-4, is KAGVTQTPRYLIKTRGQQVTLSCSPISGHRSVSWYQQTPGQGLQFLFEYFSETQRNKGNFPGRFSGRQFSNSRSEMNVSTLELGDSALYLCASSFEATNEKLFFGSGTQLSVL.